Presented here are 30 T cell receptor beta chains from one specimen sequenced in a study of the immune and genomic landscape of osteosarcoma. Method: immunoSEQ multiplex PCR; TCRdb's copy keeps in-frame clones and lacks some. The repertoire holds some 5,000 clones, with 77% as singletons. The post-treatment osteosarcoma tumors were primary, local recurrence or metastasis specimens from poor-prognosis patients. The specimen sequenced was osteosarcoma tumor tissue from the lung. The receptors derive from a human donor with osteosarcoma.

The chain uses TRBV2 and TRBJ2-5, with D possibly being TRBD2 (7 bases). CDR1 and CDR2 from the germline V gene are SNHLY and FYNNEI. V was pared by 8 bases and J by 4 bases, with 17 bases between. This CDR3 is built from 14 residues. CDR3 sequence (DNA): TGTGCCAGCGGTCTAGCAGGGGAGGGAGAGACCCAGTACTTC. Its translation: CASGLAGEGETQYF.

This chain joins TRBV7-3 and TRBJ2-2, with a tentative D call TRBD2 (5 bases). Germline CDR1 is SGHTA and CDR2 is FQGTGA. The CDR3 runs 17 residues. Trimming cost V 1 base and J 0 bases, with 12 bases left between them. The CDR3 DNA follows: TGTGCCAGCAGCTTAATTACCAGCGGTTCGAACACCGGGGAGCTGTTTTTT. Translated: CASSLITSGSNTGELFF.

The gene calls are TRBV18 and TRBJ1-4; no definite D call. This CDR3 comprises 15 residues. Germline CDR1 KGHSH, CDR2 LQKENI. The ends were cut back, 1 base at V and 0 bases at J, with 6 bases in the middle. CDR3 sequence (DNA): TGTGCCAGCTCACCACGGATTGCAACTAATGAAAAACTGTTTTTT. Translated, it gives CASSPRIATNEKLFF.

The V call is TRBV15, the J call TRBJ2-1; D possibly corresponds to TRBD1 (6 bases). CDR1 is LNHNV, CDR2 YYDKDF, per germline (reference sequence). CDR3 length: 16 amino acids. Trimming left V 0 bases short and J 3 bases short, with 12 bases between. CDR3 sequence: CATSRDLSGDYNEQFF. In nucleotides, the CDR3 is TGTGCCACCAGCAGAGATCTTTCAGGGGACTACAATGAGCAGTTCTTC.

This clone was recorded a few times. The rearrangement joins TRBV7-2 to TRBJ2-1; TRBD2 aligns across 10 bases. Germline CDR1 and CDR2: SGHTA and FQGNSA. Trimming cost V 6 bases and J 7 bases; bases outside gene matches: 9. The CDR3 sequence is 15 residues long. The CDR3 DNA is TGTGCCAGCAGGGGCCTAGCGGGAGAAAATAATGAGCAGTTCTTC. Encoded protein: CASRGLAGENNEQFF.

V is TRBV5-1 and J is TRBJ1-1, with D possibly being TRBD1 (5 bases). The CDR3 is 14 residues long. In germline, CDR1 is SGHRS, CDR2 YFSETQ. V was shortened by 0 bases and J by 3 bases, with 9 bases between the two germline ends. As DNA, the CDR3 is TGCGCCAGCAGCTTGGCGGGGCTGCACACTGAAGCTTTCTTT. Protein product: CASSLAGLHTEAFF.

The CDR3 protein is CASSEGTGFYEQYF. Here the CDR3 DNA reads TGCGCCAGCAGCGAAGGGACAGGGTTCTACGAGCAGTACTTC. V gene TRBV4-1 combines with J gene TRBJ2-7; 9 nucleotides align to TRBD1. This CDR3 has 14 amino acids. Germline V CDR1 and CDR2: MGHRA, YSYEKL. Trimming removed 5 bases from V and 3 bases from J; junction bases left unmatched: 5.

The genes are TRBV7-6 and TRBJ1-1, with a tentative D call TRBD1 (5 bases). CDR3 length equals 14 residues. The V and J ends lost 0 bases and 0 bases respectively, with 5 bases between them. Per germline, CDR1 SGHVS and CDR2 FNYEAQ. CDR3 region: CASSLAGVNTEAFF. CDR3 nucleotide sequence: TGTGCCAGCAGCTTAGCGGGGGTGAACACTGAAGCTTTCTTT. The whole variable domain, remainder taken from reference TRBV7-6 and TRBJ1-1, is GAGVSQSPRYKVTKRGQDVALRCDPISGHVSLYWYRQALGQGPEFLTYFNYEAQQDKSGLPNDRFSAERPEGSISTLTIQRTEQRDSAMYRCASSLAGVNTEAFFGQGTRLTVV.

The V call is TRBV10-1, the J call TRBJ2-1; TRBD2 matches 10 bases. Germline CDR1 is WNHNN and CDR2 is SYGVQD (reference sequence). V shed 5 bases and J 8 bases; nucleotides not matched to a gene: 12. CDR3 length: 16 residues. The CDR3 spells CASSWLAGVGPDEQFF. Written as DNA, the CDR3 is TGCGCCAGCAGTTGGCTAGCGGGAGTTGGGCCGGATGAGCAGTTCTTC.

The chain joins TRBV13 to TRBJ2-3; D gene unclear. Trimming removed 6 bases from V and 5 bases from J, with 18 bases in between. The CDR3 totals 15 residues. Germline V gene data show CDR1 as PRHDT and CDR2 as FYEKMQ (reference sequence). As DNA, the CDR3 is TGTGCCAGCAGTCCCGTGGTGTCGGTAGAAGATACGCAGTATTTT. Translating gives CASSPVVSVEDTQYF.

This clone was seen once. CDR3 in DNA: TGCAGCGTTGGGGTCCGACTAGCGGGACCCTCCCTCTCCTACAATGAGCAGTTCTTC. Translation: CSVGVRLAGPSLSYNEQFF. The gene calls are TRBV29-1 and TRBJ2-1, with TRBD2 identical over 11 bases. V shed 4 bases, J shed 0 bases, and the junction held 14 bases outside the gene matches. This CDR3 is built from 19 residues. Germline V gene data show CDR1 as SQVTM and CDR2 as ANQGSEA.

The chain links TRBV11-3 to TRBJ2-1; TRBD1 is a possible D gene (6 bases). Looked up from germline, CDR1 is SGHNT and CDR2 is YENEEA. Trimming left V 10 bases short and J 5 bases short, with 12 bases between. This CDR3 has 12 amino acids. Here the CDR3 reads CATATGNNEQFF. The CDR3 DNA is TGTGCCACCGCGACAGGAAACAATGAGCAGTTCTTC. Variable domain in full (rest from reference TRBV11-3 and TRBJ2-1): EAGVVQSPRYKIIEKKQPVAFWCNPISGHNTLYWYLQNLGQGPELLIRYENEEAVDDSQLPKDRFSAERLKGVDSTLKIQPAELGDSAVYLCATATGNNEQFFGPGTRLTVL.

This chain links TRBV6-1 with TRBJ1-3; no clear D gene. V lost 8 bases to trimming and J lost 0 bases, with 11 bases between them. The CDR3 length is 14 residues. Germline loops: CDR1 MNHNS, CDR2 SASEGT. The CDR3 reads CASPPAASGNTIYF. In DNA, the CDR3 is TGTGCCAGCCCCCCCGCGGCCTCTGGAAACACCATATATTTT.

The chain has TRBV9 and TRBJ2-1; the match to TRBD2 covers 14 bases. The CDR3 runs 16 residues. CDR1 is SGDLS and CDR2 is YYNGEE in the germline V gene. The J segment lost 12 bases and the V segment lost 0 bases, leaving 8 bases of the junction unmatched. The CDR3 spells CASSVVGLAGVYGQFF. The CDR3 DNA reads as TGTGCCAGCAGCGTAGTGGGACTAGCGGGGGTCTATGGGCAGTTCTTC.

DNA for the CDR3: TGTGCCAGCTCACCAGGCCGGACAGAAATAGCTCCTACCCCCTACGAGCAGTACTTC. Translation: CASSPGRTEIAPTPYEQYF. The J gene is TRBJ2-7, the V gene TRBV18, with D possibly TRBD1 on 6 matching bases. V lost 2 bases and J 2 bases, leaving 25 bases between the germline ends. Germline CDR1 reads KGHSH; CDR2 reads LQKENI. CDR3 length equals 19 residues.

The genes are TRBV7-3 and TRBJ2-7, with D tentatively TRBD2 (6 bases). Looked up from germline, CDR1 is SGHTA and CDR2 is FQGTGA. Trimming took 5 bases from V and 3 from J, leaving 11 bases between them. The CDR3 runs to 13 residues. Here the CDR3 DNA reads TGTGCCAGCAGCCCAAGGGACTTCTACGAGCAGTACTTC. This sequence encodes CASSPRDFYEQYF.

The CDR3 loop reads CASSTSPDQETQYF. Written as DNA, the CDR3 is TGTGCCAGCAGCACCAGTCCGGATCAAGAGACCCAGTACTTC. This rearrangement joins TRBV9 to TRBJ2-5; no firm D call. The CDR3 has 14 amino acids. Trimming removed 4 bases from V and 2 bases from J, with 12 bases in between. CDR1 and CDR2 from the germline V gene are SGDLS and YYNGEE. Variable domain in full (rest from reference TRBV9 and TRBJ2-5): DSGVTQTPKHLITATGQRVTLRCSPRSGDLSVYWYQQSLDQGLQFLIQYYNGEERAKGNILERFSAQQFPDLHSELNLSSLELGDSALYFCASSTSPDQETQYFGPGTRLLVL.

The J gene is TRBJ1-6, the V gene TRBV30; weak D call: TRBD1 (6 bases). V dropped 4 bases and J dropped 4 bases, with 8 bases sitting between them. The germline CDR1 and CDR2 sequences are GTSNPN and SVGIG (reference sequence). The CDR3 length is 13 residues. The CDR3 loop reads CAWTGQYNSPLHF. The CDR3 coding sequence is TGTGCCTGGACAGGACAGTATAATTCACCCCTCCACTTT. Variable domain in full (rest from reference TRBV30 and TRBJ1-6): SQTIHQWPATLVQPVGSPLSLECTVEGTSNPNLYWYRQAAGRGLQLLFYSVGIGQISSEVPQNLSASRPQDRQFILSSKKLLLSDSGFYLCAWTGQYNSPLHFGNGTRLTVT.

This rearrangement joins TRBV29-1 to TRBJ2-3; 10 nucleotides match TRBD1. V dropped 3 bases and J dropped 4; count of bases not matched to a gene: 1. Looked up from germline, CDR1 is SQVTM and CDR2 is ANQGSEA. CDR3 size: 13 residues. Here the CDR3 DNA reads TGCAGCGTTGAGACAGGGGGCGCAGATACGCAGTATTTT. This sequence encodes CSVETGGADTQYF.

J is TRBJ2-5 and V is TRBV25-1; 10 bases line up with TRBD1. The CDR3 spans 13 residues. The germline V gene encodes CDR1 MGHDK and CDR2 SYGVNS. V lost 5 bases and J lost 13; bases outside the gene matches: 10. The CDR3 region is CASSLETGGEWYF. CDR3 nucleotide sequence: TGTGCCAGCAGTTTGGAGACAGGGGGCGAGTGGTACTTC.

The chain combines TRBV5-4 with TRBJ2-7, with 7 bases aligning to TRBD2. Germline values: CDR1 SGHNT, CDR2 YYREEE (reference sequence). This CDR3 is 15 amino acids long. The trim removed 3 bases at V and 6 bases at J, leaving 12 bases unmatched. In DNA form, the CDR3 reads TGTGCCAGCAGCTCGGCTAGCGGCCGGCTTGGCGAGCAGTACTTC. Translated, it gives CASSSASGRLGEQYF.

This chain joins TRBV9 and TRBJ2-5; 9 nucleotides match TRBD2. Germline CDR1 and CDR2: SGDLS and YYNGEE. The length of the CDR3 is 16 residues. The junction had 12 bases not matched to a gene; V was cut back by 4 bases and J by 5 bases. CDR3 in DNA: TGTGCCAGCAGCCTGAGCGTAGCGGGAGTAAGGGAGACCCAGTACTTC. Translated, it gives CASSLSVAGVRETQYF.

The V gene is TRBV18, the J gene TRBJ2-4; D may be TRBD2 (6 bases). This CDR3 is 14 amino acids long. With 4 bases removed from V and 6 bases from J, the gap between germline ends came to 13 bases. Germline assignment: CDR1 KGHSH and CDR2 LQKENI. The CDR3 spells CASSLGDGGNIQYF. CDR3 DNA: TGTGCCAGCTCACTCGGGGACGGGGGAAACATTCAGTACTTC.

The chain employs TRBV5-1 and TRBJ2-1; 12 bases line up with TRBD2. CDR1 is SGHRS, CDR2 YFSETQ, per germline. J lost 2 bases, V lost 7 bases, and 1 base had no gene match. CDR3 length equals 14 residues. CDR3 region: CASRTSGAYNEQFF. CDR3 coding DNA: TGCGCCAGCCGGACTAGCGGGGCCTACAATGAGCAGTTCTTC.

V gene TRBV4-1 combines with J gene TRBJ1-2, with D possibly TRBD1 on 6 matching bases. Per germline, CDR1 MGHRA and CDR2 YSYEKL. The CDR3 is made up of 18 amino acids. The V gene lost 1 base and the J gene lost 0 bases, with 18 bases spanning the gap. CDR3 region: CASSQVVFPGETNYGYTF. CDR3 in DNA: TGCGCCAGCAGCCAAGTCGTTTTTCCAGGGGAAACTAACTATGGCTACACCTTC.

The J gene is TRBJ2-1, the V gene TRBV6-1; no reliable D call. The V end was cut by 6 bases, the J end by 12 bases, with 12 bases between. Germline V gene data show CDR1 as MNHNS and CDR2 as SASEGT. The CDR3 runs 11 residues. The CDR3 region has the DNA TGTGCCAGCAGCCGACTGGGTTTGCAGTTCTTC. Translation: CASSRLGLQFF.

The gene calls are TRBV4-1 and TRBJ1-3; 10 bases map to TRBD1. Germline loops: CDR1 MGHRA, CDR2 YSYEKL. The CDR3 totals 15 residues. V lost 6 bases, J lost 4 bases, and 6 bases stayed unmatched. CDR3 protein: CASSRQGALGNTIYF. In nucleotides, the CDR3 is TGCGCCAGCAGTCGACAGGGGGCGCTCGGAAACACCATATATTTT.

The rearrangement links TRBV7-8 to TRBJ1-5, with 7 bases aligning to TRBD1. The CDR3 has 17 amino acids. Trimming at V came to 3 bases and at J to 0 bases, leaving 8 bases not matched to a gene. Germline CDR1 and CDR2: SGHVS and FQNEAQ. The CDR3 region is CASSLGVGTDSNQPQHF. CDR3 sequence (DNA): TGTGCCAGCAGCTTGGGGGTAGGGACAGATAGCAATCAGCCCCAGCATTTT.

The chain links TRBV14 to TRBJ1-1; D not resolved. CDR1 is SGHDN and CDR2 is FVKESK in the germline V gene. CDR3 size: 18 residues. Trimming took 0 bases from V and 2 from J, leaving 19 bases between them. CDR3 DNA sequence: TGTGCCAGCAGCCAAGATATAGTGGGAGAGCCCTTTAACACTGAAGCTTTCTTT. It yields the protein CASSQDIVGEPFNTEAFF.

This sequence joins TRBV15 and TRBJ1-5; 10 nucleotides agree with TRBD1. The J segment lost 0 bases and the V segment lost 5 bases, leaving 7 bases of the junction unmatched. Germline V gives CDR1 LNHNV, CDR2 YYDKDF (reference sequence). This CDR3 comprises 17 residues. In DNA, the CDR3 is TGTGCCACCAGCCTGGACAGGGGGTCGATTAGCAATCAGCCCCAGCATTTT. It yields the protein CATSLDRGSISNQPQHF.